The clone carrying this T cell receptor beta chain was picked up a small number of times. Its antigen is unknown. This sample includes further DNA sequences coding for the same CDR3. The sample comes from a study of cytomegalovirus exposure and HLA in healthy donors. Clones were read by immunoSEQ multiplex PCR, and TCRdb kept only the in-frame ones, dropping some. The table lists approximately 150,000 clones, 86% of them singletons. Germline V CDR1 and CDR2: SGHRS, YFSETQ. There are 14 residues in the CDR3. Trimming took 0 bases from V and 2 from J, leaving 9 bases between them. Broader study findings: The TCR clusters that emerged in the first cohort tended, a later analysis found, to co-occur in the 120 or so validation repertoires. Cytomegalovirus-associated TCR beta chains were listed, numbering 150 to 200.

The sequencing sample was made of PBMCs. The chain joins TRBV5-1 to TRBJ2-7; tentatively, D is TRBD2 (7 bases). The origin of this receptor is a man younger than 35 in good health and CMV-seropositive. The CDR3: CASSLAGGTYEQYF. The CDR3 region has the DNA TGCGCCAGCAGCTTGGCGGGGGGCACCTACGAGCAGTACTTC.